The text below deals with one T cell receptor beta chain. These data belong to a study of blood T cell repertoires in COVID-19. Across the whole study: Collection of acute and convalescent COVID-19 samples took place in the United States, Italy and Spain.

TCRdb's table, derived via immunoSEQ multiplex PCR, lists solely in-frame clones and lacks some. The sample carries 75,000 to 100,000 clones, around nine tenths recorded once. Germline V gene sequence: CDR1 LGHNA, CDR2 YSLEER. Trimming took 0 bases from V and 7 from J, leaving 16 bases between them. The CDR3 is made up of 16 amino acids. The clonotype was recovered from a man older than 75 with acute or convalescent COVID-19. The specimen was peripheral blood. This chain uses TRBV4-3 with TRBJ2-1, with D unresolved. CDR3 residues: CASSQDLARRLNEQFF. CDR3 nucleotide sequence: TGCGCCAGCAGCCAAGATTTGGCTCGCAGGTTGAATGAGCAGTTCTTC.